The rows below give T cell receptor beta chains drawn from one sample of a study of T cells after yellow fever vaccination. TCRdb analysed the 5' RACE reads with MiXCR anew, one entry per CDR3 protein. The repertoire holds a few hundred thousand distinct CDR3 sequences, with around 6.5% as singletons. The specimen comprised PBMCs, sampled 5 days after the yellow fever booster vaccination. Receptors originate from a man under 40 who received the YFV17D yellow fever vaccine. Each CDR3 is given without its conserved first and last residue.

v_call	j_call	cdr3_aa
TRBV5-4	TRBJ2-7	ASSSTGTAFYEQY
TRBV20-1	TRBJ2-5	SATLGGLLQETQY
TRBV3-1	TRBJ2-6	ASSQEERVRSGANVLT
TRBV5-6	TRBJ2-7	ASSFSPGQGPYEQY
TRBV6-2/TRBV6-3	TRBJ1-1	ASSYDRGYTEAF
TRBV7-9	TRBJ2-1	ASSRTVSNEQF
TRBV7-9	TRBJ1-6	ASSLADTLH
TRBV5-4	TRBJ2-5	ASSWSSGSRETQY
TRBV18	TRBJ1-1	ASSQTGLTEAF
TRBV9	TRBJ2-3	ASSVGGQGASDTQY
TRBV7-2	TRBJ2-5	ASSLGLAGRSTQY
TRBV10-1	TRBJ2-3	ASTPWAGQEDTQY
TRBV6-1	TRBJ2-2	ASSQLSGNTGELS
TRBV28	TRBJ1-5	ASSSTPEGSSNQPQH
TRBV27	TRBJ2-4	ASSRPGVESNIQY
TRBV5-6	TRBJ2-1	ASGTGPGLAGANEQF
TRBV20-1	TRBJ1-1	SAIRDRVTEAF
TRBV19	TRBJ2-7	ASRKGQGPYEQY
TRBV29-1	TRBJ2-3	SVESAHGG
TRBV27	TRBJ2-3	ASSNRGHTDTQY
TRBV27	TRBJ1-1	ATYTLAGNTEAF
TRBV10-1	TRBJ2-2	ASSEGGRAYPGELF
TRBV28	TRBJ2-1	ASSRNPYNEQF
TRBV28	TRBJ2-5	ASSFSGRAWRETQY
TRBV12-3/TRBV12-4	TRBJ2-5	ASSFVGGTQY
TRBV25-1	TRBJ2-7	ASSGVTSYEQY
TRBV6-5	TRBJ2-7	ASSYSGGYYEQY
TRBV28	TRBJ2-7	ASSLRWEVSYEQY
TRBV20-1	TRBJ1-4	SASDWEQGDEKLF
TRBV7-2	TRBJ2-3	ASRQGLAGDIDTQY
TRBV10-3	TRBJ2-1	AIRPTGGDEQF
TRBV6-1	TRBJ2-1	ASNNRRHPYNEQF
TRBV7-2	TRBJ1-2	ASSSKNRDGGYT
TRBV15	TRBJ2-7	ATSREAGFPEQY
TRBV20-1	TRBJ2-5	SAQDRSKETQY
TRBV12-3/TRBV12-4	TRBJ2-1	ATTGQSSYNEQF
TRBV9	TRBJ2-5	ASSVGGAETQY
TRBV14	TRBJ2-2	ASSYFFTGELF
TRBV4-1	TRBJ1-2	ASSQARGNHGYT
TRBV10-2	TRBJ2-1	ASSRISLLLEKNNEQF
TRBV12-3/TRBV12-4	TRBJ1-1	ASSSRTGPTEAF
TRBV24-1	TRBJ2-7	ATSGTTGVRDEQY
TRBV28	TRBJ2-2	ASISGTTGELF
TRBV19	TRBJ2-1	ASSPSEAGGREQF
TRBV7-2	TRBJ2-1	ASSLGWGDYNEQF
TRBV5-6	TRBJ2-7	ASSDVTLYEQY
TRBV10-1	TRBJ2-3	ASSESKLAGAADTQY
TRBV7-2	TRBJ2-1	ASSLAWARTAGGGEQF